Shown below are 5 T cell receptor beta chains from a single sample sequenced in a study of cytomegalovirus exposure and HLA in healthy donors. Primers for the PCR totalled 60 Vbeta and 13 Jbeta. Clones were read by immunoSEQ multiplex PCR, and TCRdb kept only the in-frame ones, dropping some. This table has 120,000 to 150,000 clones, 68% appearing once. The material sequenced was PBMCs. Receptors originate from a man aged 60 to 75 in good health and CMV-seronegative.

CDR3 DNA: TGTGCCAGCAGCCGCCCTGGACAGGCGATCTCCTACGAGCAGTACTTC. This sequence encodes CASSRPGQAISYEQYF. V usage is TRBV28 and J usage is TRBJ2-7; 7 bases are a match to TRBD1. Germline assignment: CDR1 MDHEN and CDR2 SYDVKM. The J segment lost 0 bases and the V segment lost 6 bases, leaving 11 bases of the junction unmatched. The CDR3 has 16 amino acids.

The V gene is TRBV7-8, the J gene TRBJ1-5; no definite D call. This CDR3 has 15 residues. CDR1 and CDR2 (germline): SGHVS, FQNEAQ. V was pared by 0 bases and J by 4 bases, with 10 bases between. CDR3 amino acids: CASSLARGENQPQHF. The CDR3 region has the DNA TGTGCCAGCAGCTTAGCGCGGGGAGAGAATCAGCCCCAGCATTTT.

This clone has a handful of counts. The rearrangement links TRBV7-9 to TRBJ1-1, with D uncertain. In germline, CDR1 is SEHNR, CDR2 FQNEAQ (reference sequence). The CDR3 runs 13 residues. Trimming removed 9 bases from V and 0 bases from J, with 11 bases in between. CDR3 in amino acids: CASDEDVNTEAFF. CDR3 bases: TGTGCCAGTGACGAGGATGTGAACACTGAAGCTTTCTTT.

The rearrangement uses TRBV30 and TRBJ2-1; a possible D gene is TRBD2 (5 bases). Germline CDR1 is GTSNPN and CDR2 is SVGIG (reference sequence). Trimming stripped 0 bases from V and 4 bases from J, with 13 bases between. CDR3 size: 15 residues. In DNA form, the CDR3 reads TGTGCCTGGAGTGTTAGTGGCGGGCCTTACAATGAGCAGTTCTTC. Its protein is CAWSVSGGPYNEQFF.

With regard to this clone: The junction differs from germline at one of its ends, possibly a read error. The rearrangement uses TRBV7-9 and TRBJ2-2, with TRBD2 identical over 7 bases. Germline-derived CDR1 and CDR2 are SEHNR and FQNEAQ (reference sequence). This CDR3 region has 14 residues. For the CDR3, the DNA is TGTTCCAGCAGCCCCCCGCGGGAGCACGGGGAGCTGTTTTTT. The encoded protein is CSSSPPREHGELFF.